A single sample is the source of the 32 T cell receptor beta chains below, sequenced in a study of siplizumab effects on memory and regulatory T cells (dated by TCRdb to between 2017 and 2020). Libraries came from the immunoSEQ multiplex PCR assay. TCRdb mirrors the immuneACCESS table, restricted to in-frame sequences. Some clones are absent from its copies; in checked studies, under half trace to an unresolved V gene, and the reason for the others is unknown. This sample comprises more than 45,000 clones, roughly 97% of them detected only once. The top ten hold around 0.66% of the sample. The source material was naive CD4+ T cells sorted from blood. Sample cell subset or site, as interpreted from the label and publication: unstimulated naive T cells. These receptors originate from a human donor in good health.

V usage is TRBV28 and J usage is TRBJ2-5, with a possible D match to TRBD1 (6 bases). The V end lost 5 bases, the J end lost 1 base, and 8 bases lay between the germline ends. The germline CDR1 and CDR2 sequences are MDHEN and SYDVKM. This CDR3 is built from 13 residues. CDR3 coding DNA: TGTGCCAGCAGTATGGACAGCCAAGAGACCCAGTACTTC. It yields the protein CASSMDSQETQYF. Together with reference TRBV28 and TRBJ2-5, the CDR3 gives the full variable domain: DVKVTQSSRYLVKRTGEKVFLECVQDMDHENMFWYRQDPGLGLRLIYFSYDVKMKEKGDIPEGYSVSREKKERFSLILESASTNQTSMYLCASSMDSQETQYFGPGTRLLVL.

The genes are TRBV5-6 and TRBJ1-5; 10 bases align to TRBD1. The CDR3 has 14 residues. The V gene's germline CDR1 is SGHDT and CDR2 YYEEEE. The trim removed 4 bases at V and 4 bases at J, leaving 2 bases unmatched. The CDR3 sequence is CASSGGQGNQPQHF. CDR3 DNA: TGTGCCAGCAGCGGGGGACAGGGGAATCAGCCCCAGCATTTT.

The rearrangement uses TRBV30 and TRBJ1-2; D is unresolved. The V gene's germline CDR1 is GTSNPN and CDR2 SVGIG (reference sequence). The CDR3 is 14 residues long. Trimming removed 3 bases from V and 3 bases from J, with 14 bases in between. The CDR3 region is CAWRAPLSHYGYTF. The CDR3 DNA reads TGTGCCTGGAGGGCGCCTCTTTCCCACTATGGCTACACCTTC. Supplemented by reference TRBV30 and TRBJ1-2, the full variable domain reads SQTIHQWPATLVQPVGSPLSLECTVEGTSNPNLYWYRQAAGRGLQLLFYSVGIGQISSEVPQNLSASRPQDRQFILSSKKLLLSDSGFYLCAWRAPLSHYGYTFGSGTRLTVV.

The chain uses TRBV10-3 and TRBJ1-6; a weak D match, TRBD1 (5 bases). CDR3 length: 16 residues. Germline loops: CDR1 ENHRY, CDR2 SYGVKD. Between the trimmed V and J ends, which lost 2 bases and 0 bases, there was a span of 8 bases. Here the CDR3 reads CAISEGGSSYNSPLHF. CDR3 sequence (DNA): TGTGCCATCAGTGAGGGGGGGAGCTCCTATAATTCACCCCTCCACTTT.

The V and J genes are TRBV9 and TRBJ1-1, with a possible D match to TRBD1 (5 bases). The germline CDR1 and CDR2 sequences are SGDLS and YYNGEE. The CDR3 spans 14 residues. V lost 0 bases and J lost 5, with 11 bases in between. In DNA form, the CDR3 reads TGTGCCAGCAGCGTAGACCAGGGAGGTACTGAAGCTTTCTTT. This sequence encodes CASSVDQGGTEAFF.

This chain connects TRBV27 to TRBJ2-3, with TRBD2 identical over 11 bases. The CDR3 has 16 amino acids. The V gene's germline CDR1 is MNHEY and CDR2 SMNVEV (reference sequence). After removal of 4 bases from V and 1 base from J, the junction contained 4 bases not matched to a gene. CDR3 amino acids: CASSSPGLAGTDTQYF. CDR3 coding DNA: TGTGCCAGCAGTTCTCCGGGACTAGCGGGCACAGATACGCAGTATTTT.

This chain uses TRBV11-3 with TRBJ1-5, with D uncertain. This CDR3 contains 15 residues. Germline lookup yields CDR1 SGHNT and CDR2 YENEEA. Trimming stripped 0 bases from V and 0 bases from J, with 6 bases between. The CDR3 DNA is TGTGCCAGCAGCTTAGATGGTGGTAGCAATCAGCCCCAGCATTTT. Encoded protein: CASSLDGGSNQPQHF.

This clone appeared a single time. The chain is built from TRBV5-8 and TRBJ2-6; no clear D. Germline-derived CDR1 and CDR2 are SGHTS and YDEGEE. CDR3 size: 14 residues. With 2 bases removed from V and 1 base from J, the gap between germline ends came to 4 bases. CDR3 protein: CASSFGSGANVLTF. CDR3 sequence (DNA): TGTGCCAGCAGCTTTGGTTCTGGGGCCAACGTCCTGACTTTC.

This chain uses TRBV19 with TRBJ2-7; D may be TRBD2 (6 bases). CDR1 is LNHDA, CDR2 SQIVND, per germline (reference sequence). CDR3 length equals 13 residues. V was cut by 5 bases and J by 0 bases, with 8 bases left in between. CDR3 protein: CASSPGSSYEQYF. In nucleotides, the CDR3 is TGTGCCAGTAGTCCCGGGAGCTCCTACGAGCAGTACTTC. Full variable domain (rest looked up from reference TRBV19 and TRBJ2-7): DGGITQSPKYLFRKEGQNVTLSCEQNLNHDAMYWYRQDPGQGLRLIYYSQIVNDFQKGDIAEGYSVSREKKESFPLTVTSAQKNPTAFYLCASSPGSSYEQYFGPGTRLTVT.

The rearrangement uses TRBV29-1 and TRBJ2-1; tentatively, D is TRBD2 (5 bases). The CDR3 is made up of 13 amino acids. V dropped 3 bases and J dropped 5 bases, with 11 bases sitting between them. Germline V lookup: CDR1 SQVTM, CDR2 ANQGSEA. The CDR3 loop is CSVDGLANNEQFF. In nucleotides, the CDR3 is TGCAGCGTTGACGGGCTAGCTAACAATGAGCAGTTCTTC.

This clone was observed a single time. This chain joins TRBV7-9 and TRBJ2-1; TRBD1 or TRBD2 may be the D gene (6 bases each). Trimming took 4 bases from V and 3 from J, leaving 13 bases between them. CDR3 length: 15 residues. Germline CDR1 SEHNR, CDR2 FQNEAQ (reference sequence). In nucleotides, the CDR3 is TGTGCCAGCAGCTCGGGGGCAGGGAGCTACAATGAGCAGTTCTTC. Translation gives CASSSGAGSYNEQFF.

This chain connects TRBV5-6 to TRBJ1-2; 9 bases line up with TRBD1. J gave up 4 bases and V 2 bases, and 6 bases lay outside the gene matches. This CDR3 is 15 amino acids long. Germline-derived CDR1 and CDR2 are SGHDT and YYEEEE. The CDR3 loop reads CASSLPGQGGYGYTF. The CDR3 region has the DNA TGTGCCAGCAGCTTACCGGGACAGGGAGGCTATGGCTACACCTTC.

This chain links TRBV4-1 with TRBJ1-1; D is perhaps TRBD1 (5 bases). The germline gives CDR1 MGHRA, CDR2 YSYEKL. With 4 bases removed from V and 1 base from J, the gap between germline ends came to 13 bases. The length of the CDR3 is 15 residues. The CDR3 DNA reads TGCGCCAGCAGCCGTGTCCCCGGGACGAACACTGAAGCTTTCTTT. This encodes CASSRVPGTNTEAFF.

V and J are TRBV21-1 and TRBJ2-1; TRBD1 is the table's D call and was not checked against the DNA. TRBV21-1 is a known pseudogene. This CDR3 is 19 amino acids long. The CDR3 loop reads CASSTSHGPGQGGVNEQFF. As DNA, the CDR3 is TGTGCCAGCAGCACCTCGCATGGACCGGGACAGGGGGGGGTCAATGAGCAGTTCTTC.

Written as DNA, the CDR3 is TGCAGCTCCAAGCGGGAGCTCCTCAATGAGCAGTTCTTC. It translates to CSSKRELLNEQFF. The chain carries TRBV29-1 and TRBJ2-1; TRBD2 agrees at 8 bases. J lost 6 bases, V lost 8 bases, and 9 bases had no gene match. In germline, CDR1 is SQVTM, CDR2 ANQGSEA. The CDR3 is 13 amino acids.

This chain uses TRBV2 with TRBJ1-4; D is undetermined. Germline V CDR1 and CDR2: SNHLY, FYNNEI. V was pared by 6 bases and J by 8 bases, with 16 bases between. This CDR3 spans 14 amino acids. The CDR3 DNA reads as TGTGCCAGCAGGACCGGGATATTAGCCGAAAAACTGTTTTTT. This translates into CASRTGILAEKLFF.

The rearrangement links TRBV25-1 to TRBJ1-2, with a possible D match to TRBD1 (6 bases). The CDR3 has 17 amino acids. Germline assignment: CDR1 MGHDK and CDR2 SYGVNS. Trimming cost V 1 base and J 9 bases, with 24 bases left between them. DNA of the CDR3: TGTGCCAGCAGTGAATCGGTGGGGGGCAGGGGCCCTTTCCGCTACACCTTC. Protein: CASSESVGGRGPFRYTF.

The V gene is TRBV27, the J gene TRBJ2-4, with TRBD2 matching 7 bases. J gave up 1 base and V 6 bases, and 6 bases lay outside the gene matches. Germline V gene sequence: CDR1 MNHEY, CDR2 SMNVEV (reference sequence). This CDR3 is built from 15 residues. The CDR3 DNA reads TGTGCCAGCAGAGGCGGGAGCGGGGCCAAAAACATTCAGTACTTC. It specifies CASRGGSGAKNIQYF.

The chain joins TRBV18 to TRBJ2-3, with 11 positions matching TRBD2. With V trimmed by 3 bases and J by 6 bases, 8 bases remained unmatched. Germline loops: CDR1 KGHSH, CDR2 LQKENI. The CDR3 covers 16 residues. The CDR3 loop reads CASSPVTSGILDTQYF. The CDR3 coding sequence is TGTGCCAGCTCACCGGTGACTAGCGGGATATTGGATACGCAGTATTTT.

The V gene is TRBV5-1, the J gene TRBJ2-1; D possibly uses TRBD1 or TRBD2 (5 bases each). Germline values: CDR1 SGHRS, CDR2 YFSETQ. The CDR3 is 14 amino acids. The ends were cut back, 7 bases at V and 4 bases at J, with 15 bases in the middle. Here the CDR3 reads CASHTGRGYNEQFF. The CDR3 nucleotides are TGCGCCAGCCATACGGGACGGGGATACAATGAGCAGTTCTTC.

This chain's CDR3 is CASSGQGRAGELFF. The CDR3 nucleotides read TGTGCCAGCAGTGGACAGGGAAGGGCCGGGGAGCTGTTTTTT. The rearrangement uses TRBV2 and TRBJ2-2; 7 bases are shared with TRBD1. The CDR3 consists of 14 residues. The ends lost 4 bases at V and 6 bases at J; junction bases unmatched: 5. Germline V CDR1 and CDR2: SNHLY, FYNNEI.

J is TRBJ1-6 and V is TRBV6-5; D not resolved. V was trimmed by 0 bases and J by 10 bases, leaving 7 bases between them. The germline V gene encodes CDR1 MNHEY and CDR2 SVGAGI. This CDR3 has 13 residues. CDR3: CASSYSRGSPLHF. The CDR3 DNA is TGTGCCAGCAGTTACTCGAGAGGGTCACCCCTCCACTTT.

V gene TRBV7-2 combines with J gene TRBJ1-1; D is unclear. The CDR3 is 13 amino acids. Germline-derived CDR1 and CDR2 are SGHTA and FQGNSA. Trimming took 2 bases from V and 3 from J, leaving 7 bases between them. The CDR3 sequence: CASSLMRYTEAFF. The CDR3 region has the DNA TGTGCCAGCAGCTTAATGAGATACACTGAAGCTTTCTTT.

The CDR3 DNA sequence: TGTGCCAGCAGCCCAGGGGGCACCTATGGCTACACCTTC. Translated: CASSPGGTYGYTF. The rearrangement joins TRBV11-2 to TRBJ1-2; 8 bases line up with TRBD1. The V gene's germline CDR1 is SGHAT and CDR2 FQNNGV. The junction had 3 bases not matched to a gene; V was cut back by 5 bases and J by 4 bases. CDR3 size: 13 residues.

J is TRBJ2-7 and V is TRBV7-2, with 8 bases lining up with TRBD1. After removal of 4 bases from V and 11 bases from J, the junction contained 10 bases not matched to a gene. In germline, CDR1 is SGHTA, CDR2 FQGNSA. The CDR3 is 13 amino acids. The CDR3 reads CASSSPGKTGEYF. The CDR3 region has the DNA TGTGCCAGCAGCTCCCCGGGCAAGACAGGGGAGTACTTC.

The chain employs TRBV10-3 and TRBJ1-2, with D tentatively TRBD1 (6 bases). This CDR3 spans 18 amino acids. Looked up from germline, CDR1 is ENHRY and CDR2 is SYGVKD. Trimming left V 5 bases short and J 0 bases short, with 22 bases between. In DNA, the CDR3 is TGTGCCATCAGTCCCCCTGGGACCGGGACAAACGCTAACTATGGCTACACCTTC. Translation gives CAISPPGTGTNANYGYTF.

Note on this clone: The sample carries other DNA sequences with the same CDR3. This chain uses TRBV5-1 with TRBJ1-1, with D possibly being TRBD1 (6 bases). The V end lost 4 bases, the J end lost 1 base, and 17 bases lay between the germline ends. The germline CDR1 and CDR2 sequences are SGHRS and YFSETQ. This CDR3 region has 16 residues. The CDR3 bases are TGCGCCAGCAGCCCCCGTGTGGGGGCGGAGAACACTGAAGCTTTCTTT. Encoded protein: CASSPRVGAENTEAFF.

The V gene is TRBV11-3, the J gene TRBJ2-3, with TRBD2 identical over 8 bases. Germline-derived CDR1 and CDR2 are SGHNT and YENEEA. Trimming took 5 bases from V and 2 from J; bases not matched to a gene: 3. The CDR3 runs 14 residues. The CDR3 loop reads CASSPGGATDTQYF. DNA for the CDR3: TGTGCCAGCAGCCCCGGGGGGGCCACAGATACGCAGTATTTT.

This chain uses TRBV7-8 with TRBJ1-2; weak D call: TRBD1 (6 bases). Germline CDR1 reads SGHVS; CDR2 reads FQNEAQ. V lost 2 bases and J lost 8, with 21 bases in between. The CDR3 runs 16 residues. CDR3 protein: CASSLLARDTGGGYTF. Written as DNA, the CDR3 is TGTGCCAGCAGCTTACTAGCCCGGGACACCGGTGGAGGCTACACCTTC. Together with reference TRBV7-8 and TRBJ1-2, the CDR3 gives the full variable domain: GAGVSQSPRYKVAKRGQDVALRCDPISGHVSLFWYQQALGQGPEFLTYFQNEAQLDKSGLPSDRFFAERPEGSVSTLKIQRTQQEDSAVYLCASSLLARDTGGGYTFGSGTRLTVV.

The CDR3 coding sequence is TGTGCCAGCTCCGACAGGGCGAGGAGCAATCAGCCCCAGCATTTT. Protein: CASSDRARSNQPQHF. The rearrangement links TRBV6-1 to TRBJ1-5; 7 bases map to TRBD1. Germline V gives CDR1 MNHNS, CDR2 SASEGT. CDR3 length: 15 residues. The ends lost 8 bases at V and 1 base at J; junction bases unmatched: 8.

The rearrangement uses TRBV6-1 and TRBJ2-7; D may be TRBD1 (6 bases). The CDR3 has 15 amino acids. Trimming pared 7 bases from V and 6 bases from J, leaving 22 bases between. Germline lookup yields CDR1 MNHNS and CDR2 SASEGT. The CDR3 protein is CASTRKPAGESEQYF. CDR3 sequence (DNA): TGTGCCAGCACACGAAAGCCGGCAGGGGAGTCCGAGCAGTACTTC.

This clone appeared a single time. The V call is TRBV27, the J call TRBJ1-5; the D gene is possibly TRBD1 (6 bases). CDR1 and CDR2 (germline): MNHEY, SMNVEV (reference sequence). The CDR3 length is 16 residues. The V end lost 4 bases, the J end lost 2 bases, and 15 bases lay between the germline ends. This chain's CDR3 is CASSSGGALGNQPQHF. The CDR3, as DNA: TGTGCCAGCAGTTCGGGGGGGGCGCTTGGCAATCAGCCCCAGCATTTT.